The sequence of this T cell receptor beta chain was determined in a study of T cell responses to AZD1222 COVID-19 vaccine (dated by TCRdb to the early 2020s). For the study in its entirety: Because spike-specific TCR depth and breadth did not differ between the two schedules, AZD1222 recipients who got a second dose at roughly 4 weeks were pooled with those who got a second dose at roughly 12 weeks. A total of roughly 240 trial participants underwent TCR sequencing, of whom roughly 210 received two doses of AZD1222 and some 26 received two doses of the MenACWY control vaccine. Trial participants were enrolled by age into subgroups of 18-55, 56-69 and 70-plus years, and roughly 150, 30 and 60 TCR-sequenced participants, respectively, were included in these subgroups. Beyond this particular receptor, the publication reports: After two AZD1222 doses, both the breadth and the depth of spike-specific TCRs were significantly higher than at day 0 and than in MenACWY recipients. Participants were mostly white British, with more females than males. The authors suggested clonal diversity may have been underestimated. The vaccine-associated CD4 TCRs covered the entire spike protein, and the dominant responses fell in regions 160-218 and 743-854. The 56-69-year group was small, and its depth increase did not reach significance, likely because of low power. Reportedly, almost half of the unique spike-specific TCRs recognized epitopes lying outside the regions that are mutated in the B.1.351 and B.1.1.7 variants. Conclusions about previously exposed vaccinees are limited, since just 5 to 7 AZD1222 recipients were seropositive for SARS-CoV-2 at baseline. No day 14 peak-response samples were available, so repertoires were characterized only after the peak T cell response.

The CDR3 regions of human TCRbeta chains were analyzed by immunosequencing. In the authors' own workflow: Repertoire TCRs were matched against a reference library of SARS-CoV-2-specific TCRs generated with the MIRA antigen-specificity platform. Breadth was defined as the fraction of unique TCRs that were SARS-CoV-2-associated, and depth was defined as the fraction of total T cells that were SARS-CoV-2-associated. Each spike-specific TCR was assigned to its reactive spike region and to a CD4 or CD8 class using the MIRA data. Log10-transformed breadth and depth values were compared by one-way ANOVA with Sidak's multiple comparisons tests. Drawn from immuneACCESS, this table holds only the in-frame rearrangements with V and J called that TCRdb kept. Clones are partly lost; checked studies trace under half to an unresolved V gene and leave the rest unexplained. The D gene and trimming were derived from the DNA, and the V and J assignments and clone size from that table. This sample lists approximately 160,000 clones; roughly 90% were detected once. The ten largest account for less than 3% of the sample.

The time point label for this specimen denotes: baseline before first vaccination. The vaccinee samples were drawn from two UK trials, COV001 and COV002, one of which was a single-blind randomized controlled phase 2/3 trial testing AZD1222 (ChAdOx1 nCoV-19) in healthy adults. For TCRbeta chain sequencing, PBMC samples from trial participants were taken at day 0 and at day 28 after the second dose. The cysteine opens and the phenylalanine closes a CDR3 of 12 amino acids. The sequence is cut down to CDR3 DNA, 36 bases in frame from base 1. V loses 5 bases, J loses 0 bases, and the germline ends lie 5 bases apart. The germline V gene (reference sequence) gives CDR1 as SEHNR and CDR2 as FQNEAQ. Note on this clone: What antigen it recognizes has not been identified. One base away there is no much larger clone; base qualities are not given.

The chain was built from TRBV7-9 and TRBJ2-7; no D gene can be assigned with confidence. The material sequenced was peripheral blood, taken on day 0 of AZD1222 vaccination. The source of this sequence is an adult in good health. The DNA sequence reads TGTGCCAGCAGCCAGACCTCCTACGAGCAGTACTTC. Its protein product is CASSQTSYEQYF.